This T cell receptor (beta chain) was sequenced during a study of immune heterogeneity within non-small cell lung tumors. Study overall: Tumor histology was classified as squamous cell carcinoma in 4 cases, non-squamous carcinoma in 10 to 11 and not otherwise specified in 1. Study-level findings and limits: With an R of roughly 0.36, local T-cell clonality correlated moderately but significantly with local tumor mutational burden. Identical dominant CDR3 beta clonotypes spanned tumor sites within a patient, beside site-unique high-frequency clones.

Genomic DNA extracted from bulk tumor tissue served as template. A total of roughly 600 ng was used per sample. Surgery yielded several widely spaced biopsies per primary tumor. The study cohort was described as untreated, and its members had newly diagnosed non-small cell lung cancer. They went on to have curative surgery. The donor pool consisted of newly diagnosed non-small cell lung cancer patients who were having surgery with curative intent. This clonotype is medium-sized (0.01 to 0.1%) by share. Its antigen is currently unknown. Multiplex PCR amplified TCR beta CDR3 with 32 V and 13 J primers. TCRdb reprocessed the multiplex PCR reads with MiXCR, giving one entry per CDR3 protein. This sample yields around 30,000 distinct CDR3 sequences, of which around 30% are seen a single time; 3.5% to 4.5% belongs to the top ten. Unmatched junction bases numbered 3, after V lost 3 bases and J lost 0 bases. This CDR3 is built from 14 residues. CDR1 is SGHRS and CDR2 is YFSETQ in the germline V gene.

The V and J genes are TRBV5-1 and TRBJ2-7, with TRBD2 identical over 7 bases. The receptor's source is a man aged 40-55 years with non-small cell lung cancer. The sample comprised lung tumor tissue. The CDR3 DNA reads as TGCGCCAGCAGCTACTCTAGCGGCTCCTACGAGCAGTACTTC. Translation gives CASSYSSGSYEQYF.